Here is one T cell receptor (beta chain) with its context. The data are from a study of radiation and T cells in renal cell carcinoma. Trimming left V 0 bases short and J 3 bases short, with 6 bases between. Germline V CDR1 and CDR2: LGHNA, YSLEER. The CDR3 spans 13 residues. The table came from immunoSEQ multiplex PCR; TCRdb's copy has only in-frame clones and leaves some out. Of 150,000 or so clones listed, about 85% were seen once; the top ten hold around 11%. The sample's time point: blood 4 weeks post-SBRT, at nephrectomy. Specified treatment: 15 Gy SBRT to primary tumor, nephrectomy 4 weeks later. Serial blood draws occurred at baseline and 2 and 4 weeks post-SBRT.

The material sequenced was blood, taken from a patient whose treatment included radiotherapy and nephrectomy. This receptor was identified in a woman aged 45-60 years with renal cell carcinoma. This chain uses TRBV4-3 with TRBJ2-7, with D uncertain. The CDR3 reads CASSQERDYEQYF. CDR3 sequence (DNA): TGCGCCAGCAGCCAAGAAAGGGACTACGAGCAGTACTTC.